This section outlines one T cell receptor beta chain sequence together with its context. Repertoires were generated with immunoSEQ multiplex PCR, while TCRdb's copy carries only in-frame clones and drops some. This sample yields approximately 270,000 clones, of which about 90% are seen a single time; approximately 12% belongs to the top ten. This specimen comes from a study of cytomegalovirus exposure and HLA in healthy donors. This CDR3 has 16 amino acids. V lost 0 bases to trimming and J lost 6 bases; unmatched junction nucleotides: 10. From germline, CDR1 is SGHKS and CDR2 YYEKEE (reference sequence).

The sample consisted of PBMCs. The gene calls are TRBV5-5 and TRBJ1-1; 8 positions agree with TRBD1. The TCR originated in a man younger than 30 in good health and CMV-seropositive. As DNA, the CDR3 is TGTGCCAGCAGCTTGGCCTACTGGACAGGGATCCCTGAAGCTTTCTTT. Encoded protein: CASSLAYWTGIPEAFF.